This T cell receptor (beta chain) was found in a study of control samples from healthy donors and cancer patients. CDR1 is SGDLS and CDR2 is YYNGEE in the germline V gene. The CDR3 runs to 15 residues. Trimming shortened V by 4 bases and J by 8 bases, and 21 bases separated the two germline ends. This table comes from immunoSEQ multiplex PCR, and its TCRdb copy is limited to in-frame clones, with some not included. The sample shows 200,000 to 250,000 clones, just under 95% of them seen only once. The chain combines TRBV9 with TRBJ1-2; D gene ambiguous. This clonotype originated in a man in his fifties in good health. The sample consisted of blood. The CDR3 DNA is TGTGCCAGCAGCCCCCGAGGCGGATCTGATGGGGGCTACACCTTC. Protein product: CASSPRGGSDGGYTF.